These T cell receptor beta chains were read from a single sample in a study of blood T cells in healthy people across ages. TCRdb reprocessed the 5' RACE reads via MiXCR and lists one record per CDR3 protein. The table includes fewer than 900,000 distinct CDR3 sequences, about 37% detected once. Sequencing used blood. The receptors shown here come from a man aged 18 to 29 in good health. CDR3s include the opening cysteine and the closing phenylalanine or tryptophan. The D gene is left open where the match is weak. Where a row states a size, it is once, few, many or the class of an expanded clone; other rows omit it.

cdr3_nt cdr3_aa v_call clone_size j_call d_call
TGCGCCAGCAGCTTGGTTCAAAGGACCTCCACTGAAGCTTTCTTT CASSLVQRTSTEAFF TRBV5-1 - TRBJ1-1 -
TGCAGTGCCACGGCGGGGGGTTCAAATCAGCCCCAGCATTTT CSATAGGSNQPQHF TRBV20-1 - TRBJ1-5 -
TGTGCCAGCAGCCAAGATAGTCCAGCCTACACCTTC CASSQDSPAYTF TRBV14 few TRBJ1-2 -
TGTGCCAGCAGCCAAGAACTCACAGATACGCAGTATTTT CASSQELTDTQYF TRBV4-2 many TRBJ2-3 -
TGCGCCAGCAGAAACACTAGCGGGGGGGTCTACAATGAGCAGTTCTTC CASRNTSGGVYNEQFF TRBV5-1 few TRBJ2-1 TRBD2
TGTGCCAGCAGTCCTGGGCTTTCTGGAAACACCATATATTTT CASSPGLSGNTIYF TRBV12-3/TRBV12-4 few TRBJ1-3 -
TGTGCCAGCAGCCAGTCAGGGGAGGCTTTCTTT CASSQSGEAFF TRBV3-1 few TRBJ1-1 -
TGTGCCAGCAGTTTAGCACAGGGGGCGGGCACTGAAGCTTTCTTT CASSLAQGAGTEAFF TRBV12-3/TRBV12-4 few TRBJ1-1 TRBD1
TGTGCCAGCAGTGCGCATCCCAATCAGCCCCAGCATTTT CASSAHPNQPQHF TRBV6-5 once TRBJ1-5 -
TGCAGTGCTGGAGGGACAGGAGATCAGCCCCAGCATTTT CSAGGTGDQPQHF TRBV20-1 - TRBJ1-5 TRBD1
TGCGCCAGCAGCCAAGATACAGGGAGCACTGAAGCTTTCTTT CASSQDTGSTEAFF TRBV4-3 - TRBJ1-1 -
TGTGCCAGCAGTACAGGGTACCCTGGGGAGACCCAGTACTTC CASSTGYPGETQYF TRBV12-3/TRBV12-4 - TRBJ2-5 -